The entry below gives a single TCR beta chain sequence along with its context. Antigen specificity is unknown. This entry is derived from a study of cytomegalovirus exposure and HLA in healthy donors. With 60 Vbeta and 13 Jbeta primers, the PCR was carried out. TCRdb's copy holds only in-frame clones and misses some; the assay was immunoSEQ multiplex PCR. This sample has some 160,000 clones, with approximately 80% found just once. Findings and caveats of the study: Within the data, a cluster of highly shared sequence variants was likely a sequencing artifact. Associated with HLA alleles at 0.05 false discovery rate in a later analysis were 15,000 to 20,000 TCR beta sequences. A later analysis showed HLA-associated TCR beta chains outstripping equally common others in clonal expansion. The study listed roughly 150 cytomegalovirus-associated TCR beta chains.

This TCR derives from a woman in her 30s in good health and CMV-seronegative. The sample consisted of PBMCs.

CDR3 coding DNA: TGTGCCAGCAGCTTATCGGTAACGGATGGCTACACCTTC. As protein: CASSLSVTDGYTF. The chain has TRBV7-8 and TRBJ1-2; D not certain. V was clipped by 2 bases and J by 6 bases, with 10 bases between them. The germline gives CDR1 SGHVS, CDR2 FQNEAQ. This CDR3 contains 13 residues.